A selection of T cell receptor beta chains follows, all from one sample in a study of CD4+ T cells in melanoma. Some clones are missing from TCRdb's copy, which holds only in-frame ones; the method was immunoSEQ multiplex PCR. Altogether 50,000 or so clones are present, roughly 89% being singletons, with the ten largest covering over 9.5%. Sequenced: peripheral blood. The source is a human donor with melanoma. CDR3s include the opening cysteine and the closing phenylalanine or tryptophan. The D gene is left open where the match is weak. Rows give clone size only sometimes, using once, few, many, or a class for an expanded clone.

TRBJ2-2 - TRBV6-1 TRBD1 CASSAPPTGGGELFF TGTGCCAGCAGTGCACCCCCAACAGGGGGCGGGGAGCTGTTTTTT
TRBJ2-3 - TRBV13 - CASSRPRGSTDTQYF TGTGCCAGCAGTCGTCCCAGGGGCAGCACAGATACGCAGTATTTT
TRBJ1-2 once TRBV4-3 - CASSQDQDSVGYTF TGCGCCAGCAGCCAAGATCAGGACAGCGTTGGCTACACCTTC
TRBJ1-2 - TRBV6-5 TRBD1 CASSYSAGGSNGYTF TGTGCCAGCAGTTACTCCGCAGGGGGAAGTAATGGCTACACCTTC
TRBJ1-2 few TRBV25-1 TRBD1 CASSVPGTGVDYTF TGTGCCAGCAGTGTGCCCGGGACAGGGGTCGACTACACCTTC
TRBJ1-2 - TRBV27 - CASSGRGYGYTF TGTGCCAGCAGCGGACGAGGGTATGGCTACACCTTC
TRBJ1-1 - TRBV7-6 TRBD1 CASSPPGQGIEAFF TGTGCCAGCAGCCCACCGGGACAGGGGATAGAAGCTTTCTTT
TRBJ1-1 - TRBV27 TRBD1 CAAQGARNTEAFF TGCGCCGCCCAGGGGGCGCGGAACACTGAAGCTTTCTTT
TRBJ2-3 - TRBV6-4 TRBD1 CASRADRASTDTQYF TGTGCCAGCAGAGCCGACAGGGCCAGCACAGATACGCAGTATTTT
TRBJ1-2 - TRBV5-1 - CASSLARAGDGYTF TGCGCCAGCAGCTTGGCCAGGGCAGGCGATGGCTACACCTTC
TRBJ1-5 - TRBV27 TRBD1 CASSWTGASNQPQHF TGTGCCAGCAGTTGGACAGGGGCCAGCAATCAGCCCCAGCATTTT
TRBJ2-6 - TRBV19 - CASSTRYSGANVLTF TGTGCCAGTAGTACAAGATACTCTGGGGCCAACGTCCTGACTTTC
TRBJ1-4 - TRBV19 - CASSITLPEGMGEKLFF TGTGCCAGTAGTATAACGCTCCCCGAGGGAATGGGAGAAAAACTGTTTTTT
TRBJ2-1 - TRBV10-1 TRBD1 CASSDSLSGTGTYNEQFF TGCGCCAGCAGTGACTCCTTAAGTGGGACAGGGACCTACAATGAGCAGTTCTTC
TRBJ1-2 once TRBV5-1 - CASSKDIFYGYTF TGCGCCAGCAGCAAGGACATCTTCTATGGCTACACCTTC
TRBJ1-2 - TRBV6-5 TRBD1 CASSRDRGYYGYTF TGTGCCAGCAGTCGGGACAGGGGTTACTATGGCTACACCTTC
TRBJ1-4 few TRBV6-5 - CASSRDSRREKLFF TGTGCCAGCAGTCGAGACAGTCGGAGGGAAAAACTGTTTTTT